Shown below are 8 T cell receptor beta chains from a single sample sequenced in a study of blood T cell repertoires in COVID-19. The table came from immunoSEQ multiplex PCR; TCRdb's copy has only in-frame clones and leaves some out. The sample carries around 240,000 clones, 80% to 90% recorded once. Sequencing was carried out using PBMCs or T cells enriched from blood (not recorded which). Receptor source: a woman aged 50 to 65 who had recovered from COVID-19.

The chain has TRBV9 and TRBJ2-1; TRBD2 matches 10 bases. The junction had 12 bases not matched to a gene; V was cut back by 4 bases and J by 5 bases. Germline CDR1 is SGDLS and CDR2 is YYNGEE. This CDR3 has 17 residues. Here the CDR3 DNA reads TGTGCCAGCAGCCACCGTAAAGCGGGAGGGGGGAACAATGAGCAGTTCTTC. This sequence encodes CASSHRKAGGGNNEQFF.

This chain joins TRBV18 and TRBJ1-4, with a possible D match to TRBD1 (6 bases). The CDR3 is 15 amino acids. The germline V and J ends were trimmed by 3 bases and 1 base, with 9 bases remaining between them. Germline V gives CDR1 KGHSH, CDR2 LQKENI. CDR3 DNA sequence: TGTGCCAGCTCACCTGTGGACAGAACTAATGAAAAACTGTTTTTT. It is translated as CASSPVDRTNEKLFF.

The chain couples TRBV9 to TRBJ2-7, with 8 bases matching TRBD1. CDR1 and CDR2 from the germline V gene are SGDLS and YYNGEE. The CDR3 is made up of 14 amino acids. The trim removed 3 bases at V and 3 bases at J, leaving 5 bases unmatched. The CDR3 region is CASSAGQAHYEQYF. DNA of the CDR3: TGTGCCAGCAGCGCGGGACAGGCACACTACGAGCAGTACTTC.

V is TRBV19 and J is TRBJ1-5, with 12 bases that match TRBD1. V trimming: 4 bases; J trimming: 6 bases; junction bases outside the gene matches: 4. Looked up from germline, CDR1 is LNHDA and CDR2 is SQIVND (reference sequence). The CDR3 runs 15 residues. The CDR3 loop reads CASSRDRGRGQPQHF. The CDR3 DNA sequence: TGTGCCAGTAGTAGGGACAGGGGGCGCGGTCAGCCCCAGCATTTT.

The chain has TRBV7-9 and TRBJ1-4, with TRBD1 identical over 7 bases. CDR3 length: 15 amino acids. The germline CDR1 and CDR2 sequences are SEHNR and FQNEAQ (reference sequence). V gave up 5 bases and J gave up 3 bases; unmatched junction bases: 6. CDR3 in amino acids: CASSKTGVPNEKLFF. CDR3 in DNA: TGTGCCAGCAGCAAAACAGGGGTTCCTAATGAAAAACTGTTTTTT. The full variable domain, in which reference TRBV7-9 and TRBJ1-4 provide the parts outside the CDR3, is DTGVSQNPRHKITKRGQNVTFRCDPISEHNRLYWYRQTLGQGPEFLTYFQNEAQLEKSRLLSDRFSAERPKGSFSTLEIQRTEQGDSAMYLCASSKTGVPNEKLFFGSGTQLSVL.

The rearrangement joins TRBV19 to TRBJ2-1, with 9 bases matching TRBD1. The germline V gene has CDR1 LNHDA and CDR2 SQIVND (reference sequence). CDR3 length equals 14 residues. With 8 bases clipped from V and 9 bases from J, the junction kept 11 bases outside the gene matches. In nucleotides, the CDR3 is TGTGCCAGTCTCGACCCGGGACAGGGAACTGAGCAGTTCTTC. This codes for CASLDPGQGTEQFF.

The CDR3 DNA reads as TGTGCCAGCAGCTTAGGAGACGGGAGTTATGTCAATGAGCAGTTCTTC. This gives the protein CASSLGDGSYVNEQFF. V gene TRBV7-6 combines with J gene TRBJ2-1, with TRBD2 as a possible D gene (6 bases). CDR1 and CDR2 from the germline V gene are SGHVS and FNYEAQ. V was cut by 1 base and J by 6 bases, with 16 bases left in between. The CDR3 runs to 16 residues.

The V gene is TRBV21-1, the J gene TRBJ2-3; the table's D call of TRBD1 was not tested on the DNA. TRBV21-1 is a pseudogene locus. The CDR3 consists of 15 residues. The DNA for the CDR3 is TGTGCCAGCAGGGAAGACAAGACAGGGACAGATACGCAGTATTTT. Protein sequence: CASREDKTGTDTQYF.